The rows below give T cell receptor beta chains drawn from one sample of a study of beta chain features in type 1 diabetes. The table came from immunoSEQ multiplex PCR; TCRdb's copy has only in-frame clones and leaves some out. The sample has 400,000 to 450,000 clones; roughly 13% are singletons. The sequenced sample consisted of naive CD4+ T cells from blood. The receptors stem from a man aged 25-45 years in good health. The CDR3 runs from the conserved cysteine through the conserved F or W. A D gene is named only where the DNA matches it firmly. Clone size, where shown, is once, few, many, or a class for clones that have expanded.

cdr3_aa: CASSSRDSNQPQHF; cdr3_nt: TGTGCCAGCAGCTCCCGGGACAGCAATCAGCCCCAGCATTTT; d_call: -; j_call: TRBJ1-5; v_call: TRBV7-9; clone_size: -
cdr3_aa: CASSQGRLANYGYTF; cdr3_nt: TGTGCCAGCAGCCAAGGACGCTTAGCTAACTATGGCTACACCTTC; d_call: -; j_call: TRBJ1-2; v_call: TRBV28; clone_size: -
cdr3_aa: CASRRLQGFTEAFF; cdr3_nt: TGCGCCAGCAGACGCCTACAGGGATTCACTGAAGCTTTCTTT; d_call: -; j_call: TRBJ1-1; v_call: TRBV4-1; clone_size: few
cdr3_aa: CASSVGGLAGGDEQFF; cdr3_nt: TGTGCCAGCAGCGTAGGGGGACTAGCGGGAGGCGATGAGCAGTTCTTC; d_call: TRBD2; j_call: TRBJ2-1; v_call: TRBV7-3; clone_size: -
cdr3_aa: CASSQGGDRANYGYTF; cdr3_nt: TGCGCCAGCAGTCAAGGAGGGGACAGGGCTAACTATGGCTACACCTTC; d_call: TRBD1; j_call: TRBJ1-2; v_call: TRBV10-2; clone_size: -
cdr3_aa: CASSTSIQETQYF; cdr3_nt: TGTGCCAGCAGCACGAGTATTCAAGAGACCCAGTACTTC; d_call: -; j_call: TRBJ2-5; v_call: TRBV9; clone_size: few
cdr3_aa: CASSPSATNEKLFF; cdr3_nt: TGTGCCAGCAGCCCATCTGCAACTAATGAAAAACTGTTTTTT; d_call: -; j_call: TRBJ1-4; v_call: TRBV7-2; clone_size: few
cdr3_aa: CASSIERGAGNEQFF; cdr3_nt: TGCGCCAGCAGCATAGAGCGGGGGGCGGGGAATGAGCAGTTCTTC; d_call: TRBD2; j_call: TRBJ2-1; v_call: TRBV4-3; clone_size: -
cdr3_aa: CASSLGRSVETQYF; cdr3_nt: TGTGCCAGCAGCCTGGGCCGTTCCGTGGAGACCCAGTACTTC; d_call: -; j_call: TRBJ2-5; v_call: TRBV11-1; clone_size: -
cdr3_aa: CASSSAPGPPEQYF; cdr3_nt: TGTGCCAGCAGCTCGGCCCCGGGGCCCCCCGAGCAGTACTTC; d_call: -; j_call: TRBJ2-7; v_call: TRBV7-2; clone_size: few
cdr3_aa: CASSQGDRSLGGYTF; cdr3_nt: TGCGCCAGCAGCCAAGGGGACAGAAGTTTGGGTGGCTACACCTTC; d_call: TRBD1; j_call: TRBJ1-2; v_call: TRBV4-1; clone_size: -
cdr3_aa: CSVEDNSGGNGLAYTF; cdr3_nt: TGCAGCGTTGAAGATAATAGTGGAGGGAACGGACTGGCCTACACCTTC; d_call: -; j_call: TRBJ1-2; v_call: TRBV29-1; clone_size: few
cdr3_aa: CASSLTASSSTQYF; cdr3_nt: TGTGCCAGCAGCTTAACGGCTAGCAGTTCGACCCAGTACTTC; d_call: -; j_call: TRBJ2-5; v_call: TRBV7-3; clone_size: few
cdr3_aa: CASSAEKSGNTIYF; cdr3_nt: TGTGCCAGCAGTGCAGAGAAGTCTGGAAACACCATATATTTT; d_call: -; j_call: TRBJ1-3; v_call: TRBV6-1; clone_size: few
cdr3_aa: CASTLKETQYF; cdr3_nt: TGTGCCAGCACCCTTAAAGAGACCCAGTACTTC; d_call: -; j_call: TRBJ2-5; v_call: TRBV7-2; clone_size: -
cdr3_aa: CASRENNEQFF; cdr3_nt: TGTGCCAGCAGAGAAAACAATGAGCAGTTCTTC; d_call: -; j_call: TRBJ2-1; v_call: TRBV2; clone_size: -
cdr3_aa: CASSLGPQTGLAGGNNEQFF; cdr3_nt: TGCGCCAGCAGCTTGGGCCCGCAAACCGGACTAGCGGGAGGTAACAATGAGCAGTTCTTC; d_call: TRBD2; j_call: TRBJ2-1; v_call: TRBV5-1; clone_size: -
cdr3_aa: CASSRDRAQETQYF; cdr3_nt: TGTGCCAGCAGCCGAGACAGGGCCCAAGAGACCCAGTACTTC; d_call: TRBD1; j_call: TRBJ2-5; v_call: TRBV7-2; clone_size: -
cdr3_aa: CASSPRETQYF; cdr3_nt: TGTGCCAGCAGCCCCCGGGAGACCCAGTACTTC; d_call: -; j_call: TRBJ2-5; v_call: TRBV7-9; clone_size: -
cdr3_aa: CASSYRVGYTF; cdr3_nt: TGTGCCAGCAGTTACAGGGTTGGCTACACCTTC; d_call: -; j_call: TRBJ1-2; v_call: TRBV2; clone_size: -
cdr3_aa: CASSEIQGGGYTF; cdr3_nt: TGTGCCAGCAGTGAAATACAGGGCGGTGGCTACACCTTC; d_call: -; j_call: TRBJ1-2; v_call: TRBV2; clone_size: few
cdr3_aa: CASSSTGTEDSPLHF; cdr3_nt: TGTGCCAGCAGCTCCACAGGGACAGAAGATTCACCCCTCCACTTT; d_call: TRBD1; j_call: TRBJ1-6; v_call: TRBV7-9; clone_size: few
cdr3_aa: CASSFLVGVDSYEQYF; cdr3_nt: TGTGCCAGCAGCTTCCTAGTGGGAGTCGACTCCTACGAGCAGTACTTC; d_call: -; j_call: TRBJ2-7; v_call: TRBV7-9; clone_size: -
cdr3_aa: CASSFWTSGNNEQFF; cdr3_nt: TGTGCCAGCAGCTTCTGGACTAGCGGAAACAATGAGCAGTTCTTC; d_call: TRBD2; j_call: TRBJ2-1; v_call: TRBV7-2; clone_size: -
cdr3_aa: CAWSSLAKNIQYF; cdr3_nt: TGTGCCTGGAGTTCACTAGCCAAAAACATTCAGTACTTC; d_call: -; j_call: TRBJ2-4; v_call: TRBV30; clone_size: -
cdr3_aa: CASSHPGANVLTF; cdr3_nt: TGCGCCAGCAGCCATCCTGGGGCCAACGTCCTGACTTTC; d_call: -; j_call: TRBJ2-6; v_call: TRBV4-3; clone_size: many
cdr3_aa: CASSTQGSGANVLTF; cdr3_nt: TGTGCCAGTAGTACACAGGGCTCTGGGGCCAACGTCCTGACTTTC; d_call: -; j_call: TRBJ2-6; v_call: TRBV19; clone_size: few
cdr3_aa: CASSLSAGEYNEQFF; cdr3_nt: TGCGCCAGCAGCTTGTCTGCAGGGGAGTACAATGAGCAGTTCTTC; d_call: -; j_call: TRBJ2-1; v_call: TRBV5-1; clone_size: few
cdr3_aa: CSVLNRGNTEAFF; cdr3_nt: TGCAGCGTTTTAAACCGGGGCAACACTGAAGCTTTCTTT; d_call: -; j_call: TRBJ1-1; v_call: TRBV29-1; clone_size: few
cdr3_aa: CASSSRETQYF; cdr3_nt: TGTGCCAGCTCCTCCAGGGAGACCCAGTACTTC; d_call: -; j_call: TRBJ2-5; v_call: TRBV18; clone_size: -
cdr3_aa: CASSPQSGVYYEQYF; cdr3_nt: TGTGCCAGCTCACCACAGAGTGGGGTGTACTACGAGCAGTACTTC; d_call: -; j_call: TRBJ2-7; v_call: TRBV18; clone_size: few
cdr3_aa: CASRTLTGDSPLHF; cdr3_nt: TGTGCCAGTCGCACTCTGACAGGGGATTCACCCCTCCACTTT; d_call: TRBD1; j_call: TRBJ1-6; v_call: TRBV18; clone_size: -
cdr3_aa: CASSLEAGQGYNEQFF; cdr3_nt: TGTGCCAGCAGCTTAGAAGCTGGACAGGGATACAATGAGCAGTTCTTC; d_call: TRBD1; j_call: TRBJ2-1; v_call: TRBV11-3; clone_size: -
cdr3_aa: CASRVSTDTQYF; cdr3_nt: TGTGCCAGCAGGGTGAGCACAGATACGCAGTATTTT; d_call: -; j_call: TRBJ2-3; v_call: TRBV6-1; clone_size: -
cdr3_aa: CASSLQGGTYEQYF; cdr3_nt: TGTGCCAGCAGCCTACAGGGGGGAACCTACGAGCAGTACTTC; d_call: TRBD1; j_call: TRBJ2-7; v_call: TRBV6-5; clone_size: few
cdr3_aa: CASGIISDTQYF; cdr3_nt: TGTGCCAGCGGTATTATCTCAGATACGCAGTATTTT; d_call: -; j_call: TRBJ2-3; v_call: TRBV7-9; clone_size: few
cdr3_aa: CASSQASTDSSYEQYF; cdr3_nt: TGCGCCAGCAGCCAAGCCAGTACAGATAGCTCCTACGAGCAGTACTTC; d_call: -; j_call: TRBJ2-7; v_call: TRBV4-1; clone_size: -
cdr3_aa: CAISESSGFTEAFF; cdr3_nt: TGTGCCATCAGTGAGTCGTCTGGGTTCACTGAAGCTTTCTTT; d_call: -; j_call: TRBJ1-1; v_call: TRBV10-3; clone_size: few
cdr3_aa: CASSGTGDVDTQYF; cdr3_nt: TGTGCCAGCAGCGGGACAGGGGACGTAGATACGCAGTATTTT; d_call: TRBD1; j_call: TRBJ2-3; v_call: TRBV9; clone_size: -
cdr3_aa: CASSLGQHNTEAFF; cdr3_nt: TGTGCCAGCAGCCTGGGACAGCACAACACTGAAGCTTTCTTT; d_call: TRBD1; j_call: TRBJ1-1; v_call: TRBV14; clone_size: few
cdr3_aa: CASSVEGSWRTQYF; cdr3_nt: TGTGCCAGCAGCGTAGAGGGTAGCTGGAGGACCCAGTACTTC; d_call: -; j_call: TRBJ2-5; v_call: TRBV9; clone_size: -
cdr3_aa: CSGDRGTEAFF; cdr3_nt: TGCAGCGGGGACAGGGGCACTGAAGCTTTCTTT; d_call: TRBD1; j_call: TRBJ1-1; v_call: TRBV29-1; clone_size: -
cdr3_aa: CASSGQGFGSGANVLTF; cdr3_nt: TGTGCCAGCAGCGGCCAGGGCTTTGGGTCTGGGGCCAACGTCCTGACTTTC; d_call: -; j_call: TRBJ2-6; v_call: TRBV9; clone_size: -
cdr3_aa: CASSVASGGLNSPLHF; cdr3_nt: TGTGCCAGCAGCGTAGCCTCAGGGGGCCTTAATTCACCCCTCCACTTT; d_call: TRBD1; j_call: TRBJ1-6; v_call: TRBV9; clone_size: few
cdr3_aa: CASSPSSGNTIYF; cdr3_nt: TGTGCCAGCAGCCCTTCCTCTGGAAACACCATATATTTT; d_call: -; j_call: TRBJ1-3; v_call: TRBV7-2; clone_size: -
cdr3_aa: CASSVGAGLADTQYF; cdr3_nt: TGTGCCAGCAGCGTAGGGGCAGGGTTGGCAGATACGCAGTATTTT; d_call: -; j_call: TRBJ2-3; v_call: TRBV9; clone_size: -
cdr3_aa: CSAPAHHEQYF; cdr3_nt: TGCAGTGCGCCCGCCCACCACGAGCAGTACTTC; d_call: -; j_call: TRBJ2-7; v_call: TRBV20-1; clone_size: -
cdr3_aa: CASSRDSLTEAFF; cdr3_nt: TGTGCCAGCAGTAGGGACAGTCTCACTGAAGCTTTCTTT; d_call: TRBD1; j_call: TRBJ1-1; v_call: TRBV6-5; clone_size: few
cdr3_aa: CASGRENYGYTF; cdr3_nt: TGTGCCAGCGGTAGGGAGAACTATGGCTACACCTTC; d_call: -; j_call: TRBJ1-2; v_call: TRBV2; clone_size: -
cdr3_aa: CAWSLGQSRPQHF; cdr3_nt: TGTGCCTGGAGTCTGGGTCAATCACGGCCCCAGCATTTT; d_call: -; j_call: TRBJ1-5; v_call: TRBV30; clone_size: -
cdr3_aa: CSADPGNEQFF; cdr3_nt: TGCAGTGCGGATCCGGGAAATGAGCAGTTCTTC; d_call: -; j_call: TRBJ2-1; v_call: TRBV20-1; clone_size: -
cdr3_aa: CASSHAGRTSGPDTQYF; cdr3_nt: TGTGCCAGCAGCCACGCCGGTAGGACTAGCGGCCCAGATACGCAGTATTTT; d_call: TRBD2; j_call: TRBJ2-3; v_call: TRBV14; clone_size: few
cdr3_aa: CATSRDPGMAQPQHF; cdr3_nt: TGTGCCACCAGCAGAGATCCGGGGATGGCTCAGCCCCAGCATTTT; d_call: -; j_call: TRBJ1-5; v_call: TRBV15; clone_size: -
cdr3_aa: CASSLQNLVTDTQYF; cdr3_nt: TGTGCCAGCAGCTTACAAAATCTGGTCACAGATACGCAGTATTTT; d_call: -; j_call: TRBJ2-3; v_call: TRBV7-3; clone_size: -